This TCR beta chain was recorded in a study of blood T cell repertoires in COVID-19. The wider study: Some COVID-19 samples were acute and others convalescent; all came from the United States, Italy and Spain. Sources were T cells, B-cell-depleted T cells, or PBMCs; the material itself was cDNA or gDNA.

Original processing methods: Reference gene primers were amplified, and this amplification served to estimate nucleated cell counts. Assay: immunoSEQ multiplex PCR; the TCRdb copy retains only in-frame clones and omits some. V, J and clone size are taken as reported in that table, and D and trimming were inferred from the DNA itself. The sample includes about 14,000 clones, roughly 88% seen only once; the top ten take less than 3.5%. The CDR3 is 16 amino acids. CDR1 is KGHDR, CDR2 SFDVKD, per germline. Trimming took 6 bases from V and 3 from J, leaving 16 bases between them. Sequences were obtained from peripheral blood. This receptor was taken from a human donor in a cohort sampled during active COVID-19. The chain carries TRBV24-1 and TRBJ1-4; weak D call: TRBD1 (6 bases). CDR3 protein: CATSPPPGHPNEKLFF. The CDR3 nucleotides are TGTGCCACCAGTCCCCCGCCGGGACACCCTAATGAAAAACTGTTTTTT.